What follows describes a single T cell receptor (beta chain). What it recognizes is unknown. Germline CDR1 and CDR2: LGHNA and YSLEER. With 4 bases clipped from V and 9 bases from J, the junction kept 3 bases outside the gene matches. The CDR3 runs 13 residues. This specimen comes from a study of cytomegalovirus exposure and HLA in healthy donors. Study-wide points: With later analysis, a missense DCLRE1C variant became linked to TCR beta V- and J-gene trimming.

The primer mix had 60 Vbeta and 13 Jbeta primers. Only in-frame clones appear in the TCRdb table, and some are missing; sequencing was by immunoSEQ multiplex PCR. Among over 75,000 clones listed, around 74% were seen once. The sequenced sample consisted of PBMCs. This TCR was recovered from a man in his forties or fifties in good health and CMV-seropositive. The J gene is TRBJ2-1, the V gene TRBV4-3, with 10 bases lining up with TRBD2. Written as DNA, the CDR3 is TGCGCCAGCAGCCTCCGGACTAGCGGTGAGCAGTTCTTC. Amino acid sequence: CASSLRTSGEQFF.